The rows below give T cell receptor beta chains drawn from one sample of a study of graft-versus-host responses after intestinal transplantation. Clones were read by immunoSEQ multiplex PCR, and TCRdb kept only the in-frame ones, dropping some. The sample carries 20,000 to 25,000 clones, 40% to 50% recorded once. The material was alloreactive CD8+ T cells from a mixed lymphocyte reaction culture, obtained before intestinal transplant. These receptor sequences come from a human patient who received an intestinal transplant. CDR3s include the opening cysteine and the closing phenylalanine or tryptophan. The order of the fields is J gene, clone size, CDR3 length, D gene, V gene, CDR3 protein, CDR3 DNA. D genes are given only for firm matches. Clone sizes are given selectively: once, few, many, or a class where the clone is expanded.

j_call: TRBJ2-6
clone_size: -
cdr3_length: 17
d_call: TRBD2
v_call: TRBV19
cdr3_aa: CASSKTSGYSGANVLTF
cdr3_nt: TGTGCCAGTAGTAAGACTAGCGGGTACTCTGGGGCCAACGTCCTGACTTTC

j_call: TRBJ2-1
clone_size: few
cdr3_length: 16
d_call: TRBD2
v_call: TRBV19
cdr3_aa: CASSRLAGEAGGEQFF
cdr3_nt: TGTGCCAGTAGTCGATTAGCGGGCGAGGCGGGGGGGGAGCAGTTCTTC

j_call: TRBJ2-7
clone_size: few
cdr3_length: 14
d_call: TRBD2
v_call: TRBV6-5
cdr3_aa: CASSGGSVLYEQYF
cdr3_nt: TGTGCCAGCAGCGGCGGGAGTGTTCTATACGAGCAGTACTTC

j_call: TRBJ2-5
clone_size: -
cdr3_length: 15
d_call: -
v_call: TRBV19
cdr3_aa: CASSWGASDQETQYF
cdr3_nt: TGTGCCAGTAGCTGGGGGGCTAGCGACCAAGAGACCCAGTACTTC

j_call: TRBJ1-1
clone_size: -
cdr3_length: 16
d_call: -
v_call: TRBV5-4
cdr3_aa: CASSINPGTANTEAFF
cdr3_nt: TGTGCCAGCAGTATCAATCCAGGGACGGCGAACACTGAAGCTTTCTTT

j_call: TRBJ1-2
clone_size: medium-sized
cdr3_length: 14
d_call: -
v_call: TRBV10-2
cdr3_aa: CASSESLGTPTYTF
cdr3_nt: TGCGCCAGCAGTGAGTCATTAGGGACGCCGACCTACACCTTC

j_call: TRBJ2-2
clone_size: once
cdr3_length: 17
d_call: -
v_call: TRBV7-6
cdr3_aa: CASSPRNEVQITGELFF
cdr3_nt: TGTGCCAGCAGCCCTAGGAATGAGGTCCAGATAACCGGGGAGCTGTTTTTT

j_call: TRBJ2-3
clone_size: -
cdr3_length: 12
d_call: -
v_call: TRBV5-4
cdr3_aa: CASSLDGYTQYF
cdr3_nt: TGTGCCAGCAGCTTGGATGGTTATACGCAGTATTTT

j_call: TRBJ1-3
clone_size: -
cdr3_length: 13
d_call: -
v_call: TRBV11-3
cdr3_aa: CASSLGPLNTIYF
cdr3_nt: TGTGCCAGCAGCTTAGGACCTTTGAACACCATATATTTT

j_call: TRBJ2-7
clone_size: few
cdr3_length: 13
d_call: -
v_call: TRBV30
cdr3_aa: CAWSVGPPYEQYF
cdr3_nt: TGTGCCTGGTCCGTGGGCCCGCCCTACGAGCAGTACTTC

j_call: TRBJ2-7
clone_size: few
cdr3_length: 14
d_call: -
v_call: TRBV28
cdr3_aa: CASLSLQGRHEQYF
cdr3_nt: TGTGCCAGCCTCAGCCTTCAGGGGCGCCACGAGCAGTACTTC

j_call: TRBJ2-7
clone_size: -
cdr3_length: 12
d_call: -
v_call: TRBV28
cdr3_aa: CASTRVSYEQYF
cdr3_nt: TGTGCCAGCACCAGGGTGTCTTACGAGCAGTACTTC

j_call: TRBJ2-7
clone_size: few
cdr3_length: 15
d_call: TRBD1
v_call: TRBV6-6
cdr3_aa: CASSSMGQGFHEQYF
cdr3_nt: TGTGCCAGCAGTTCGATGGGACAGGGGTTCCACGAGCAGTACTTC

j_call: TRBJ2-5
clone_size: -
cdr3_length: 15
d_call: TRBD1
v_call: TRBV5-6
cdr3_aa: CASSYGTGGWETQYF
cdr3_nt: TGTGCCAGCAGCTACGGGACAGGGGGCTGGGAGACCCAGTACTTC

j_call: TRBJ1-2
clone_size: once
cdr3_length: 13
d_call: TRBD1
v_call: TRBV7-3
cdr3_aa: CASSRDRWGGYTF
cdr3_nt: TGTGCCAGCAGCAGGGACAGGTGGGGTGGCTACACCTTC

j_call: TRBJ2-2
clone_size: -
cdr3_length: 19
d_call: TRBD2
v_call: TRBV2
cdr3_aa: CASSPPKGELAGGAGELFF
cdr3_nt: TGTGCCAGCAGTCCCCCAAAGGGAGAACTAGCGGGAGGAGCCGGGGAGCTGTTTTTT

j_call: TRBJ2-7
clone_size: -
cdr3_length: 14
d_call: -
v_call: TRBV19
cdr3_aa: CASSTYRVTYEQYF
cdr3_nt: TGTGCCAGTAGTACCTACAGGGTCACCTACGAGCAGTACTTC

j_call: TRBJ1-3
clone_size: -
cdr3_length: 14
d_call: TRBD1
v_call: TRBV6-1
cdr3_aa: CASSEQGAGNTIYF
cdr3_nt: TGTGCCAGCAGTGAGCAGGGGGCTGGAAACACCATATATTTT

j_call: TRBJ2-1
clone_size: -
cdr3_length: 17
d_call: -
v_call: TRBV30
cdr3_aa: CAWSVARTPKSYNEQFF
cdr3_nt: TGTGCCTGGAGTGTGGCGAGGACTCCCAAGTCCTACAATGAGCAGTTCTTC

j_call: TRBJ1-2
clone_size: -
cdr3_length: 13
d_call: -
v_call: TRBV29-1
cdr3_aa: CSVGQGLYYGYTF
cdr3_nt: TGCAGCGTTGGGCAGGGACTGTACTACGGCTACACCTTC

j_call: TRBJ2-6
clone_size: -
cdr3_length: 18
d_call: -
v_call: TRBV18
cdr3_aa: CASSPIPGRSSGANVLTF
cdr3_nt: TGTGCCAGCTCACCAATCCCAGGCCGCAGCTCTGGGGCCAACGTCCTGACTTTC

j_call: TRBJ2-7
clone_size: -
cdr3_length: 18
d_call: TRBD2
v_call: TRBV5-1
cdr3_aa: CASSLVTSARGWAYEQYF
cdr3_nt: TGCGCCAGCAGCTTGGTGACTAGCGCCCGAGGTTGGGCCTACGAGCAGTACTTC

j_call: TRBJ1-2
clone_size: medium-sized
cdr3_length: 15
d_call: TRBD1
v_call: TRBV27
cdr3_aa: CASGRGTGGTYGYTF
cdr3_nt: TGTGCCAGCGGACGCGGGACAGGGGGAACCTATGGCTACACCTTC

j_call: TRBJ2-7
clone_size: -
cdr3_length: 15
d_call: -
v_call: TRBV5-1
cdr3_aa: CASSLAPRSSYEQYF
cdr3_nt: TGCGCCAGCAGCTTGGCCCCAAGGAGCTCCTACGAGCAGTACTTC

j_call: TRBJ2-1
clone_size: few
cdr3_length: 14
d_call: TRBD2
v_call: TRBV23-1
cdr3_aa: CASSHPGTTDEQFF
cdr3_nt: TGCGCCAGCAGTCACCCCGGGACTACCGATGAGCAGTTCTTC

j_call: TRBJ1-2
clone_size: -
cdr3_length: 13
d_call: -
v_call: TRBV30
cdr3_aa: CAWHRLLRAGYTF
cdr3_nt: TGTGCCTGGCACCGTCTACTACGAGCGGGCTACACCTTC

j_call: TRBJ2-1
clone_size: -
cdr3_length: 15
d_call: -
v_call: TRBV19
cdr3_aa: CASSILGSSYNEQFF
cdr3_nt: TGTGCCAGTAGTATTCTCGGGAGCTCCTACAATGAGCAGTTCTTC

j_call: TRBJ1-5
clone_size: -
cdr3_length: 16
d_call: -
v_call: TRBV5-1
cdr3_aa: CASSPRPGYPNQPQHF
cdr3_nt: TGCGCCAGCAGCCCCCGGCCGGGATACCCAAATCAGCCCCAGCATTTT

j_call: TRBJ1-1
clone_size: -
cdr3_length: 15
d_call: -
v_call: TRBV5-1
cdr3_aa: CASSLERGWNTEAFF
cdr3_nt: TGCGCCAGCAGCTTGGAAAGGGGTTGGAACACTGAAGCTTTCTTT

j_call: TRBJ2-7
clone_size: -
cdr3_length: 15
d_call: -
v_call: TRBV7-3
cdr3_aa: CASSFGRGLTYEQYF
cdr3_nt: TGTGCCAGCAGCTTTGGCAGGGGTCTGACCTACGAGCAGTACTTC

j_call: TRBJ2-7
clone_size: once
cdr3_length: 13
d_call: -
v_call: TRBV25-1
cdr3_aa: CASKQVGENEQYF
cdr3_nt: TGTGCCAGCAAACAGGTGGGTGAGAACGAGCAGTACTTC

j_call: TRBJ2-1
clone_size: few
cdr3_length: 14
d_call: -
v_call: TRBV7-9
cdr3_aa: CARNSYGSENEQFF
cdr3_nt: TGTGCCAGAAATTCGTACGGGAGTGAGAATGAGCAGTTCTTC

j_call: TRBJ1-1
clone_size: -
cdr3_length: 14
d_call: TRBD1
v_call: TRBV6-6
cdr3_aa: CASRRDSLNTEAFF
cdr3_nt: TGTGCCAGCAGGCGGGACAGCTTGAACACTGAAGCTTTCTTT

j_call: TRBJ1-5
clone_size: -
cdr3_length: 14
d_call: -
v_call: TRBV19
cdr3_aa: CASSSIAVNQPQHF
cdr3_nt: TGTGCCAGTAGTTCTATTGCAGTCAATCAGCCCCAGCATTTT

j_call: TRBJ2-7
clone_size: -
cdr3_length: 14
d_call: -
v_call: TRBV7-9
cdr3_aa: CASSLDGQVGEQYF
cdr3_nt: TGTGCCAGCAGCTTAGATGGGCAGGTCGGCGAGCAGTACTTC